Each of the 23 T cell receptor beta chains below was sequenced from the same sample in a study of immune cell composition in non-small cell lung cancer. Normal lung was taken at the farthest possible site, at least 3 cm from tumour. Repertoires were generated with immunoSEQ multiplex PCR, while TCRdb's copy carries only in-frame clones and drops some. The sample consists of about 2,500 clones, 70% to 75% of them appearing once. Sequencing was performed on non-adjacent lung tissue. The receptor set was obtained from a human donor with non-small cell lung cancer.

The chain joins TRBV4-1 to TRBJ1-2, with D possibly TRBD1 on 5 matching bases. This CDR3 is 13 amino acids long. Germline loops: CDR1 MGHRA, CDR2 YSYEKL. V was shortened by 6 bases and J by 3 bases, with 11 bases between the two germline ends. CDR3 sequence reads: CASSESGDYGYTF. In DNA form, the CDR3 reads TGCGCCAGCAGTGAGTCGGGGGACTATGGCTACACCTTC.

The chain links TRBV7-2 to TRBJ2-5; D unresolved. The germline gives CDR1 SGHTA, CDR2 FQGNSA. This CDR3 has 15 amino acids. The germline V and J ends were trimmed by 1 base and 5 bases, with 14 bases remaining between them. The CDR3 DNA follows: TGTGCCAGCAGCTTAGGAGGTCGGCTGGAGGAGACCCAGTACTTC. Protein: CASSLGGRLEETQYF. Supplemented by reference TRBV7-2 and TRBJ2-5, the full variable domain reads GAGVSQSPSNKVTEKGKDVELRCDPISGHTALYWYRQSLGQGLEFLIYFQGNSAPDKSGLPSDRFSAERTGGSVSTLTIQRTQQEDSAVYLCASSLGGRLEETQYFGPGTRLLVL.

This clone was counted only a few times. The chain carries TRBV5-1 and TRBJ2-3, with 7 bases aligning to TRBD2. This CDR3 spans 16 amino acids. CDR1 is SGHRS, CDR2 YFSETQ, per germline. V shed 1 base and J 0 bases; nucleotides not matched to a gene: 5. CDR3 loop: CASSLNGRTSTDTQYF. DNA of the CDR3: TGCGCCAGCAGCTTGAACGGGAGGACTAGCACAGATACGCAGTATTTT. The complete variable domain, with remaining parts taken from reference TRBV5-1 and TRBJ2-3, reads KAGVTQTPRYLIKTRGQQVTLSCSPISGHRSVSWYQQTPGQGLQFLFEYFSETQRNKGNFPGRFSGRQFSNSRSEMNVSTLELGDSALYLCASSLNGRTSTDTQYFGPGTRLTVL.

This clone has just a few counts. The V call is TRBV11-3, the J call TRBJ2-7; possible D gene TRBD2, 5 bases. The CDR3 loop spans 14 amino acids. V gave up 3 bases and J gave up 2 bases, with 11 bases separating them. Germline CDR1 SGHNT, CDR2 YENEEA. The CDR3 DNA follows: TGTGCCAGCAGCTTTATCCGGAGGACCTACGAGCAGTACTTC. Amino acids: CASSFIRRTYEQYF.

Points on this clone: The junction shows a germline mismatch at one end, possibly a read error. The chain has TRBV5-3 and TRBJ1-4, with TRBD1 matching 12 bases. TRBV5-3 is annotated as an ORF whose role is uncertain. This CDR3 is built from 14 residues. The CDR3 DNA reads as TGTGCCAGCAGCTCCGGGACAGGGGGCGACTCAACCGGTTTT. It encodes CASSSGTGGDSTGF.

The chain has TRBV5-1 and TRBJ2-7, with TRBD2 matching over 8 bases. Per germline, CDR1 SGHRS and CDR2 YFSETQ. There are 14 residues in the CDR3. V lost 0 bases, J lost 5 bases, and 4 bases stayed unmatched. The DNA of the CDR3 is TGCGCCAGCAGCTTGGCGGGAGGGGTCAACGAGCAGTACTTC. As protein: CASSLAGGVNEQYF.

Here the CDR3 reads CASSLSGTRNNEQFF. In DNA form, the CDR3 reads TGCGCCAGCAGCCTATCCGGGACTAGGAACAATGAGCAGTTCTTC. The chain combines TRBV4-3 with TRBJ2-1; 8 positions agree with TRBD2. The CDR3 sequence is 15 residues long. J lost 5 bases, V lost 4 bases, and 7 bases had no gene match. CDR1 is LGHNA and CDR2 is YSLEER in the germline V gene.

The chain combines TRBV27 with TRBJ2-1, with D possibly being TRBD1 (5 bases). The CDR3 runs 13 residues. Germline V gives CDR1 MNHEY, CDR2 SMNVEV (reference sequence). The V gene lost 8 bases and the J gene lost 9 bases, with 17 bases spanning the gap. The CDR3 nucleotides read TGTGCCAGCCCTCCCCCAGGGATGTCTGAGCAGTTCTTC. Translation: CASPPPGMSEQFF.

The V call is TRBV2, the J call TRBJ1-1; D is ambiguous. Trimming left V 6 bases short and J 1 base short, with 3 bases between. The CDR3 has 11 amino acids. Per the germline V gene, CDR1 is SNHLY and CDR2 is FYNNEI. The CDR3 sequence is CASSRNTEAFF. For the CDR3, the DNA is TGTGCCAGCAGCCGGAACACTGAAGCTTTCTTT.

As to this clone: The same CDR3 can be traced to other DNA sequences in this sample. This chain joins TRBV29-1 and TRBJ2-7, with TRBD1 matching over 10 bases. Trimming cost V 1 base and J 0 bases; bases outside gene matches: 0. The CDR3 is 14 amino acids. Per germline, CDR1 SQVTM and CDR2 ANQGSEA. CDR3 nucleotide sequence: TGCAGCGTTGAAGGGGACAGGGGCTCCTACGAGCAGTACTTC. Amino acid sequence: CSVEGDRGSYEQYF.

The V gene is TRBV6-5, the J gene TRBJ2-7; 12 bases are shared with TRBD1. Looked up from germline, CDR1 is MNHEY and CDR2 is SVGAGI. V was clipped by 3 bases and J by 2 bases; unmatched bases: 5. The CDR3 covers 16 residues. CDR3 sequence: CASSYGTGGATYEQYF. For the CDR3, the DNA is TGTGCCAGCAGTTATGGGACAGGGGGCGCGACCTACGAGCAGTACTTC.

In its sample, this clone was seen a few times. V is TRBV19 and J is TRBJ2-7; a possible D gene is TRBD2 (5 bases). Trimming cost V 6 bases and J 2 bases, with 11 bases left between them. The germline V gene has CDR1 LNHDA and CDR2 SQIVND (reference sequence). CDR3 size: 13 residues. The CDR3 loop is CASSPRVPYEQYF. In DNA form, the CDR3 reads TGTGCCAGTAGCCCGCGGGTCCCCTACGAGCAGTACTTC. Full variable domain (rest looked up from reference TRBV19 and TRBJ2-7): DGGITQSPKYLFRKEGQNVTLSCEQNLNHDAMYWYRQDPGQGLRLIYYSQIVNDFQKGDIAEGYSVSREKKESFPLTVTSAQKNPTAFYLCASSPRVPYEQYFGPGTRLTVT.

This clone was detected only once. This chain joins TRBV6-1 and TRBJ2-5; 10 positions agree with TRBD2. The V gene's germline CDR1 is MNHNS and CDR2 SASEGT. The CDR3 is made up of 15 amino acids. Losses at the gene ends were 2 bases for V and 5 bases for J; bases not matched to a gene: 5. The CDR3 nucleotides read TGTGCCAGCAGTGAACTAGCGGGAGAGGGGGAGACCCAGTACTTC. Translation: CASSELAGEGETQYF.

The chain links TRBV6-6 to TRBJ1-2, with 9 bases fitting TRBD1. V lost 6 bases, J lost 3 bases, and 11 bases stayed unmatched. The germline gives CDR1 MNHNY, CDR2 SVGAGI (reference sequence). This CDR3 is 16 amino acids long. CDR3 in amino acids: CASSNSGDRGDYGYTF. The DNA of the CDR3 is TGTGCCAGCAGCAACTCGGGAGACAGGGGGGACTATGGCTACACCTTC.

V gene TRBV5-4 combines with J gene TRBJ1-1; 9 nucleotides line up with TRBD1. In germline, CDR1 is SGHNT, CDR2 YYREEE (reference sequence). The CDR3 sequence is 15 residues long. V lost 2 bases and J lost 5; bases outside the gene matches: 7. This CDR3 is CASSFAQGARTEAFF. CDR3 nucleotide sequence: TGTGCCAGCAGCTTCGCACAGGGGGCCCGGACTGAAGCTTTCTTT.

The rearrangement links TRBV19 to TRBJ2-3; the D gene is possibly TRBD2 (6 bases). Trimming shortened V by 6 bases and J by 6 bases, and 22 bases separated the two germline ends. CDR3 length equals 16 residues. Germline V CDR1 and CDR2: LNHDA, SQIVND (reference sequence). The DNA of the CDR3 is TGTGCCAGTAGAAGTAGAGGGGAGGCGTCTGGGGATACGCAGTATTTT. This gives the protein CASRSRGEASGDTQYF.

This CDR3 reads CASSPRDSNQPQHF. CDR3 coding DNA: TGTGCCAGCAGTCCCAGGGATAGCAATCAGCCCCAGCATTTT. The chain employs TRBV27 and TRBJ1-5, with a possible D match to TRBD1 (5 bases). Germline lookup yields CDR1 MNHEY and CDR2 SMNVEV (reference sequence). V lost 5 bases to trimming and J lost 0 bases, with 8 bases between them. The CDR3 is made up of 14 amino acids.

The V call is TRBV15, the J call TRBJ1-1, with D unresolved. Trimming took 0 bases from V and 2 from J, leaving 4 bases between them. The CDR3 has 13 residues. CDR1 and CDR2 from the germline V gene are LNHNV and YYDKDF (reference sequence). CDR3 amino acids: CATSRELNTEAFF. In DNA, the CDR3 is TGTGCCACCAGCAGAGAACTAAACACTGAAGCTTTCTTT. Combining the CDR3 with reference TRBV15 and TRBJ1-1 gives the whole variable domain DAMVIQNPRYQVTQFGKPVTLSCSQTLNHNVMYWYQQKSSQAPKLLFHYYDKDFNNEADTPDNFQSRRPNTSFCFLDIRSPGLGDTAMYLCATSRELNTEAFFGQGTRLTVV.

This chain joins TRBV7-9 and TRBJ1-6, with D perhaps matching TRBD1 (6 bases). Trimming took off 5 bases at V and 9 bases at J, with 17 bases between the two ends. Germline CDR1 reads SEHNR; CDR2 reads FQNEAQ (reference sequence). The CDR3 extends over 15 amino acids. The CDR3 protein is CASSPQGVGSSPLHF. DNA for the CDR3: TGTGCCAGCAGCCCACAGGGCGTGGGTTCTTCACCCCTCCACTTT. Full variable domain (remainder filled in from reference TRBV7-9 and TRBJ1-6): DTGVSQNPRHKITKRGQNVTFRCDPISEHNRLYWYRQTLGQGPEFLTYFQNEAQLEKSRLLSDRFSAERPKGSFSTLEIQRTEQGDSAMYLCASSPQGVGSSPLHFGNGTRLTVT.

This chain joins TRBV5-1 and TRBJ1-5; perhaps TRBD1 as D (6 bases). The germline V gene has CDR1 SGHRS and CDR2 YFSETQ. V lost 4 bases and J 3 bases, leaving 11 bases between the germline ends. The CDR3 length is 14 residues. CDR3 coding DNA: TGCGCCAGCAGCCCGGACAGCCCCAATCAGCCCCAGCATTTT. Translated, it gives CASSPDSPNQPQHF.

The rearrangement joins TRBV7-2 to TRBJ1-2, with a possible D match to TRBD1 (5 bases). Trimming took off 2 bases at V and 4 bases at J, with 14 bases between the two ends. The CDR3 extends over 15 amino acids. Germline CDR1 and CDR2: SGHTA and FQGNSA. The CDR3, as DNA: TGTGCCAGCAGCTTAAGCGGGGGACGGGTCTATGGCTACACCTTC. Encoded protein: CASSLSGGRVYGYTF.

The rearrangement joins TRBV5-6 to TRBJ2-7; tentatively, D is TRBD1 (5 bases). Germline V CDR1 and CDR2: SGHDT, YYEEEE. Trimming took 4 bases from V and 1 from J, leaving 15 bases between them. The length of the CDR3 is 15 residues. CDR3 loop: CASSLIGARSYEQYF. The CDR3 coding sequence is TGTGCCAGCAGCCTGATAGGGGCGCGATCCTACGAGCAGTACTTC.

This chain uses TRBV5-1 with TRBJ2-7; 7 bases match TRBD1. The germline V gene has CDR1 SGHRS and CDR2 YFSETQ. The CDR3 runs to 14 residues. With 3 bases clipped from V and 2 bases from J, the junction kept 5 bases outside the gene matches. The CDR3 sequence: CASSSTGTAYEQYF. The CDR3 DNA is TGCGCCAGCAGCTCTACGGGGACAGCCTACGAGCAGTACTTC.